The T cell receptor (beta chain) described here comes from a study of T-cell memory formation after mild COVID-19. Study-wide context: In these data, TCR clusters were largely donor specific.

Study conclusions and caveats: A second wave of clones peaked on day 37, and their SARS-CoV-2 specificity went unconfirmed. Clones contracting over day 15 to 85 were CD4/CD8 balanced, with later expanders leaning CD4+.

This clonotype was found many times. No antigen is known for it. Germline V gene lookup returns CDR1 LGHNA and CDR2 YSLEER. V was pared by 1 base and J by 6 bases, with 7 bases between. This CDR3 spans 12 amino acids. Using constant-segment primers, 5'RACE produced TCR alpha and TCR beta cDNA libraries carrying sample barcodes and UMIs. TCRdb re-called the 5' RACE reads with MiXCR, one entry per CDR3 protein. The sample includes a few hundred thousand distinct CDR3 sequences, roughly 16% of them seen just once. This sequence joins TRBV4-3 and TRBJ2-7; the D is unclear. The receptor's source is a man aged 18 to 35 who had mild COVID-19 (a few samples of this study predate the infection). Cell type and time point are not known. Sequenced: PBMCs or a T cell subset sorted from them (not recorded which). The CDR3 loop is CASSQGGSEQYF. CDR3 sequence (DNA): TGCGCCAGCAGCCAAGGAGGCTCCGAGCAGTACTTC.